This T cell receptor (beta chain) was recovered during a study of control samples from healthy donors and cancer patients. Only in-frame clones appear in the TCRdb table, and some are missing; sequencing was by immunoSEQ multiplex PCR. The sample consists of about 160,000 clones, about 90% of them appearing once. This CDR3 has 14 residues. Trimming cost V 4 bases and J 5 bases, with 14 bases left between them. CDR1 is LGHNA, CDR2 YSLEER, per germline. This sequence joins TRBV4-3 and TRBJ2-5, with D possibly matching TRBD2 (6 bases). The source material was blood. This TCR derives from a man aged 25-45 years in good health. DNA for the CDR3: TGCGCCAGCAGCCCAAGGGGTGGGGGGGAGACCCAGTACTTC. Amino acids: CASSPRGGGETQYF.